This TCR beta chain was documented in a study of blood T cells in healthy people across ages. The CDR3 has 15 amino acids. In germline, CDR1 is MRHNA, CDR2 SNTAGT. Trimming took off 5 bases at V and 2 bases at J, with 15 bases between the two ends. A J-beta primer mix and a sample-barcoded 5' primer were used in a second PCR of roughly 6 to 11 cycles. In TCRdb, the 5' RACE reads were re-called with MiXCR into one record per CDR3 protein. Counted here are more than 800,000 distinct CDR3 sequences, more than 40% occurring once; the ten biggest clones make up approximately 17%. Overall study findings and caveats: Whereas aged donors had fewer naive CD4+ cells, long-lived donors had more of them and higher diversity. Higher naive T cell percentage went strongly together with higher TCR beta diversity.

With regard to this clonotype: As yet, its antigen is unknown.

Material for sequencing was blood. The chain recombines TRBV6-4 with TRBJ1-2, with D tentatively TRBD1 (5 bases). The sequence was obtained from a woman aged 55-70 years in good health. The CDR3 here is CASSIGAGANYGYTF. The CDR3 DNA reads TGTGCCAGCAGTATAGGGGCCGGGGCGAACTATGGCTACACCTTC.